A selection of T cell receptor beta chains follows, all from one sample in a study of identical twins. MiXCR was run by TCRdb on the 5' RACE reads, yielding one entry per CDR3 protein. Of about 520,000 distinct CDR3 sequences in the sample, approximately 22% are singletons; the top ten hold around 0.91%. The same data also contributed to another study, on T cells expressing NK-cell markers.

Sequenced material: CD4+ T cells sorted from blood. These receptors all stem from a woman aged 18-29 years in good health. Both conserved end residues are part of each CDR3. The order of the fields is J gene, clone size, CDR3 length, V gene, D gene, CDR3 protein, CDR3 DNA. The D gene is left open where the match is weak. The listing skips clone size in some rows; elsewhere it reads once, few, many or a size class.

TRBJ2-3 | few | 16 | TRBV29-1 | - | CSVEPSEGPVTDTQYF | TGCAGCGTTGAACCCTCCGAGGGCCCTGTGACAGATACGCAGTATTTT
TRBJ2-5 | few | 13 | TRBV20-1 | - | CSARLGGQETQYF | TGCAGTGCTAGATTGGGTGGCCAAGAGACCCAGTACTTC
TRBJ2-2 | - | 13 | TRBV7-2 | - | CASSLGGSRELFF | TGTGCCAGCAGCTTAGGAGGGAGCAGGGAGCTGTTTTTT
TRBJ2-1 | - | 14 | TRBV10-3 | TRBD1 | CATIRGNNYNEQFF | TGTGCCACAATCAGGGGGAATAACTACAATGAGCAGTTCTTC
TRBJ2-7 | many | 14 | TRBV12-3/TRBV12-4 | TRBD1 | CASSGTGRVDEQYF | TGTGCCAGCAGTGGGACAGGCAGAGTCGACGAGCAGTACTTC
TRBJ1-3 | - | 16 | TRBV6-1 | - | CASSQNQGSSGNTIYF | TGTGCCAGCAGCCAAAACCAGGGGAGTTCTGGAAACACCATATATTTT
TRBJ2-4 | few | 13 | TRBV18 | - | CASSPGRVALEYF | TGTGCCAGCTCTCCGGGCAGGGTAGCCCTAGAGTACTTC
TRBJ2-3 | few | 14 | TRBV20-1 | - | CSARERVSTDTQYF | TGCAGTGCTAGAGAACGGGTTAGCACAGATACGCAGTATTTT
TRBJ2-7 | - | 13 | TRBV6-1 | - | CASSGGSHREQYF | TGTGCCAGCAGTGGAGGATCCCACCGCGAGCAGTACTTC
TRBJ2-6 | - | 17 | TRBV12-3/TRBV12-4 | TRBD1 | CASSGTDSFSGANVLTF | TGTGCCAGCAGCGGGACAGACTCCTTCTCTGGGGCCAACGTCCTTACTTTC
TRBJ2-5 | once | 14 | TRBV7-6 | - | CASSLVRAGETQYF | TGTGCCAGCAGCTTAGTCCGAGCCGGGGAGACCCAGTACTTC
TRBJ1-2 | - | 13 | TRBV20-1 | - | CSASRGGGDGYTF | TGCAGTGCTAGTAGAGGGGGAGGTGATGGCTACACCTTC
TRBJ1-1 | few | 13 | TRBV7-2 | - | CASSFAKNTEAFF | TGTGCCAGCAGCTTCGCGAAGAACACTGAAGCTTTCTTT
TRBJ1-1 | - | 13 | TRBV7-9 | - | CASSGSWSTEAFF | TGTGCCAGCAGCGGTAGTTGGAGCACTGAAGCTTTCTTT
TRBJ2-3 | - | 13 | TRBV20-1 | - | CSARWGTRDTQYF | TGCAGTGCTAGGTGGGGGACTCGGGATACGCAGTATTTT
TRBJ1-2 | few | 13 | TRBV20-1 | TRBD1 | CSVGDSKTYGYTF | TGCAGTGTCGGGGACAGTAAGACCTATGGCTACACCTTC
TRBJ2-1 | few | 15 | TRBV20-1 | TRBD2 | CSARSGTRVRNEQFF | TGCAGTGCTAGATCCGGGACTAGAGTGCGGAATGAGCAGTTCTTC